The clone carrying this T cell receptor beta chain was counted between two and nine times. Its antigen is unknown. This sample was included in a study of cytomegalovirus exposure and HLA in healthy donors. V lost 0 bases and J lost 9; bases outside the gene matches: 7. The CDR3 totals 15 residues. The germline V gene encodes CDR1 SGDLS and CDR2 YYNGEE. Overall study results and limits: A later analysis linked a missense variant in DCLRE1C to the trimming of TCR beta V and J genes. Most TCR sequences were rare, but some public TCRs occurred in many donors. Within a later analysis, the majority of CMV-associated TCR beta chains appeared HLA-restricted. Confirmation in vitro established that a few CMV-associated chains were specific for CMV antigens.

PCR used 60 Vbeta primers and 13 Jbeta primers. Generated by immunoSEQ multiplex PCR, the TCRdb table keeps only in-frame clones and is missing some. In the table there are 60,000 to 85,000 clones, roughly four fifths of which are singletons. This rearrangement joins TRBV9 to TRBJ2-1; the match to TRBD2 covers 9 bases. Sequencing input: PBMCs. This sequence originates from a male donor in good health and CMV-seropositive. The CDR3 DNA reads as TGTGCCAGCAGCGTAGTGGCGGGAGGGCTGGGTGAGCAGTTCTTC. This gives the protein CASSVVAGGLGEQFF.